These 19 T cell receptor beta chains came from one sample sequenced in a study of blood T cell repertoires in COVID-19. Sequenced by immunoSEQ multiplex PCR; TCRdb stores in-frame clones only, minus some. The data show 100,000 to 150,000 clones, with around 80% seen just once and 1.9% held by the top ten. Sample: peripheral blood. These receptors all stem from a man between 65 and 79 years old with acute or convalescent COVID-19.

The CDR3 sequence is CASSPRIGDQYF. In DNA, the CDR3 is TGTGCCAGCAGCCCGCGGATAGGCGACCAGTACTTC. The rearrangement joins TRBV5-5 to TRBJ2-5; D is unclear. CDR1 SGHKS and CDR2 YYEKEE come from the germline V gene (reference sequence). The length of the CDR3 is 12 residues. V shed 4 bases and J shed 10 bases, with 14 bases lying between them.

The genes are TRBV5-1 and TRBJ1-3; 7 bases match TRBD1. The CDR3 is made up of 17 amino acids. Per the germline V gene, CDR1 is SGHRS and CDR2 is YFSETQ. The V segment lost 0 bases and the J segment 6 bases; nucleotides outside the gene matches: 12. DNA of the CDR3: TGCGCCAGCAGCTTGGGAGGGACAGTAAGGATGAAAAACACCATATATTTT. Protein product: CASSLGGTVRMKNTIYF.

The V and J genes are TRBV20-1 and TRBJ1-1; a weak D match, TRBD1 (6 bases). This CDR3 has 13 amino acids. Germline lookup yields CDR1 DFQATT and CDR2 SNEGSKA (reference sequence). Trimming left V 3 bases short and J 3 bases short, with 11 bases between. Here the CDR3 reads CSASLRGDTEAFF. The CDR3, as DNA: TGCAGTGCTAGTCTCAGGGGAGACACTGAAGCTTTCTTT.

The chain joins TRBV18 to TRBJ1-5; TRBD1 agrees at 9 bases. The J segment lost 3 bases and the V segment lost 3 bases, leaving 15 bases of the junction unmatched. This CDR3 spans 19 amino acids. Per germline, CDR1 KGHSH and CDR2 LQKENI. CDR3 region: CASSPSAPDRGFTNQPQHF. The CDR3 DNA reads TGTGCCAGCTCACCCTCAGCTCCGGACAGGGGTTTTACCAATCAGCCCCAGCATTTT. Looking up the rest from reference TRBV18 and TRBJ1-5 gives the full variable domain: NAGVMQNPRHLVRRRGQEARLRCSPMKGHSHVYWYRQLPEEGLKFMVYLQKENIIDESGMPKERFSAEFPKEGPSILRIQQVVRGDSAAYFCASSPSAPDRGFTNQPQHFGDGTRLSIL.

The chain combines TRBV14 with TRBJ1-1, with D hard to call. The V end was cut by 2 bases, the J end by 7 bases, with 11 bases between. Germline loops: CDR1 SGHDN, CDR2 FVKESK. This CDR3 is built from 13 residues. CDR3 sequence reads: CASSQYGGGEAFF. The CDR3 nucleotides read TGTGCCAGCAGCCAATACGGTGGAGGTGAAGCTTTCTTT.

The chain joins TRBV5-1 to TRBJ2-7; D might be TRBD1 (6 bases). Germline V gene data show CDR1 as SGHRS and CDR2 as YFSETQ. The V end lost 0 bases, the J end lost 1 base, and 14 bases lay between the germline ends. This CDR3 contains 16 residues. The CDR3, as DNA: TGCGCCAGCAGCTTGGGTGGGACAAGAGTTTCCTACGAGCAGTACTTC. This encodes CASSLGGTRVSYEQYF.

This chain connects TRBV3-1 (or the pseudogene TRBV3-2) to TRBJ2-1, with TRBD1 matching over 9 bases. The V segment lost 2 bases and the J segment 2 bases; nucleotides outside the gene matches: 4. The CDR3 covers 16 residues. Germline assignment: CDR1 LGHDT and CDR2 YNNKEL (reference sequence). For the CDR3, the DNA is TGTGCCAGCAGCCAAAGACAGGGGGTAACCTACAATGAGCAGTTCTTC. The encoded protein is CASSQRQGVTYNEQFF.

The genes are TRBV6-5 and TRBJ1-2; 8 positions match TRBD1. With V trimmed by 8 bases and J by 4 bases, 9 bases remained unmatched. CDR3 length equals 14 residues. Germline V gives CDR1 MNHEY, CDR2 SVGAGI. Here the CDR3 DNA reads TGTGCCAGCGCCAGGACAGGGATGGGCTATGGCTACACCTTC. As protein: CASARTGMGYGYTF.

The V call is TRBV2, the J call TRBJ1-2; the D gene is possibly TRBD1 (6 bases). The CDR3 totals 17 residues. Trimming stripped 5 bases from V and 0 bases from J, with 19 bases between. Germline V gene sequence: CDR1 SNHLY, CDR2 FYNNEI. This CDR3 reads CASSPRSRGFSNYGYTF. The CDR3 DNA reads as TGTGCCAGCAGTCCCCGGAGCAGGGGCTTTTCTAACTATGGCTACACCTTC. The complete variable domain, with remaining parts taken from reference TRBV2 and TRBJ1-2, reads EPEVTQTPSHQVTQMGQEVILRCVPISNHLYFYWYRQILGQKVEFLVSFYNNEISEKSEIFDDQFSVERPDGSNFTLKIRSTKLEDSAMYFCASSPRSRGFSNYGYTFGSGTRLTVV.

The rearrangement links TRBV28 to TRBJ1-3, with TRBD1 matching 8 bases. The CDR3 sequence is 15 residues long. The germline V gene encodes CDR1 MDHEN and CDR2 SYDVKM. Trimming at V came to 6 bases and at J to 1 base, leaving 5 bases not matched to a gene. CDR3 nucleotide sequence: TGTGCCAGCAGGGGGACAGGAAGATCTGGAAACACCATATATTTT. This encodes CASRGTGRSGNTIYF. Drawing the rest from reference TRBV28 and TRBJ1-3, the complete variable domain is DVKVTQSSRYLVKRTGEKVFLECVQDMDHENMFWYRQDPGLGLRLIYFSYDVKMKEKGDIPEGYSVSREKKERFSLILESASTNQTSMYLCASRGTGRSGNTIYFGEGSWLTVV.

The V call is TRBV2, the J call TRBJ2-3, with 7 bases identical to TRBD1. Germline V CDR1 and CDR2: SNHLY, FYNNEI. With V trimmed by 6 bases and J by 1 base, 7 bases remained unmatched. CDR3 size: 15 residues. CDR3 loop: CASRRTGVRTDTQYF. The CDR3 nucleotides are TGTGCCAGCAGGAGAACAGGGGTTCGCACAGATACGCAGTATTTT.

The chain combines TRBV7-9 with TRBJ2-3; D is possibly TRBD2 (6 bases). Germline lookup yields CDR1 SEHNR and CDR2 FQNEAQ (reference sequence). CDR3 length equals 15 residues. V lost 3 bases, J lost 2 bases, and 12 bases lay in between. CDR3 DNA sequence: TGTGCCAGCAGCTTGGGAGGCAGGGTCACAGATACGCAGTATTTT. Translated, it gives CASSLGGRVTDTQYF.

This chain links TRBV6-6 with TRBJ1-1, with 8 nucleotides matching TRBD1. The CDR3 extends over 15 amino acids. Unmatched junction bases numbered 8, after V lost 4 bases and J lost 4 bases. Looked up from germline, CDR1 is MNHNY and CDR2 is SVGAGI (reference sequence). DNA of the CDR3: TGTGCCAGCAGTTTGAGGACAGGGTATGGCACTGAAGCTTTCTTT. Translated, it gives CASSLRTGYGTEAFF.

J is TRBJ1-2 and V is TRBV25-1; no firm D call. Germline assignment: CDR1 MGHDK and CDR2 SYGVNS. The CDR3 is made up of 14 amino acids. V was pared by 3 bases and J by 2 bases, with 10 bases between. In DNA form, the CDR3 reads TGTGCCAGCAGTGACGATGCGGGAAACTATGGCTACACCTTC. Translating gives CASSDDAGNYGYTF.

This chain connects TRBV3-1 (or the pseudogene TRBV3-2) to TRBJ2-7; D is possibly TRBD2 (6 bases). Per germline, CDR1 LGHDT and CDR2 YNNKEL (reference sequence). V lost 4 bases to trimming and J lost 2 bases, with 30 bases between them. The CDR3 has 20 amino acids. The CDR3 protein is CASSPTGGHRRGTFTYEQYF. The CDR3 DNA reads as TGTGCCAGCAGCCCGACGGGCGGACACCGCCGCGGGACTTTCACCTACGAGCAGTACTTC.

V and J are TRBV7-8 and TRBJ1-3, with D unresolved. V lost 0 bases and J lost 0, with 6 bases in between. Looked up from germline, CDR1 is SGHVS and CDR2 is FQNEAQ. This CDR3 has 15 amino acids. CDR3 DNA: TGTGCCAGCAGCTTAGCCGGTTCCTCTGGAAACACCATATATTTT. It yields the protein CASSLAGSSGNTIYF.

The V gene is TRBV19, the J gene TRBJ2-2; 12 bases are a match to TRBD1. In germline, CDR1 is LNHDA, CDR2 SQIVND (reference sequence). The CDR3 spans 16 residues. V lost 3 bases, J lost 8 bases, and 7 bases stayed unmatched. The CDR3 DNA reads TGTGCCAGTAGTATCGGGGCGGGACAGGGGGCAGGGGAGCTGTTTTTT. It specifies CASSIGAGQGAGELFF.

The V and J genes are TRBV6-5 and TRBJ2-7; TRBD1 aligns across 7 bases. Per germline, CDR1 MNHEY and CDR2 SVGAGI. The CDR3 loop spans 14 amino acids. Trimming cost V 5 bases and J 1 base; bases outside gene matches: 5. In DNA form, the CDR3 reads TGTGCCAGCAGTACAAGACAGGGATCCTACGAGCAGTACTTC. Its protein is CASSTRQGSYEQYF.

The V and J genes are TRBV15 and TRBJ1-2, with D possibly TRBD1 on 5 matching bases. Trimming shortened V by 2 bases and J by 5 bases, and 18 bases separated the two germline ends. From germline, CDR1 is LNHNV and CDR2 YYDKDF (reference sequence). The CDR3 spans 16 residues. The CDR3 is CATSRSLGAGDYGYTF. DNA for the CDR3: TGTGCCACCAGCAGATCCCTGGGAGCGGGGGATTATGGCTACACCTTC.